Listed here are 21 T cell receptor beta chains from one sample, sequenced in a study of blood T cells in healthy people across ages. With a J-beta primer mix and a sample-barcoded 5' primer, a second PCR ran roughly 7 to 11 cycles. MiXCR, applied by TCRdb to the 5' RACE reads, yields one record per CDR3 protein. The repertoire has 650,000 to 800,000 distinct CDR3 sequences, more than 40% of them found once; the top ten carry about a fifth. Sequenced: blood. Source of these receptors: a man in his fifties or sixties in good health.

This clonotype was counted many times. The gene calls are TRBV7-2 and TRBJ2-5, with 8 positions matching TRBD2. The V and J ends lost 2 bases and 5 bases, in that order; junction bases with no gene match: 10. The CDR3 is 16 amino acids. Germline V gene sequence: CDR1 SGHTA, CDR2 FQGNSA. CDR3 in DNA: TGTGCCAGCAGCTTAATTCCACGGGGGGGTTTGGAGACCCAGTACTTC. Amino acids: CASSLIPRGGLETQYF.

The chain couples TRBV28 to TRBJ1-5; no firm D call. Looked up from germline, CDR1 is MDHEN and CDR2 is SYDVKM. V dropped 3 bases and J dropped 10 bases, with 13 bases sitting between them. CDR3 length: 13 amino acids. CDR3 protein: CASSFRYEGPQHF. Written as DNA, the CDR3 is TGTGCCAGCAGTTTCCGCTATGAAGGACCCCAGCATTTT.

This chain joins TRBV7-2 and TRBJ1-2; tentatively, D is TRBD1 (5 bases). The ends were cut back, 5 bases at V and 6 bases at J, with 16 bases in the middle. The CDR3 is made up of 14 amino acids. From germline, CDR1 is SGHTA and CDR2 FQGNSA. The CDR3 coding sequence is TGTGCCAGCAGCCAACCGGGGCAGGTCGATGGCTACACCTTC. Protein: CASSQPGQVDGYTF.

The rearrangement joins TRBV7-9 to TRBJ2-7, with a possible D match to TRBD2 (5 bases). Germline V gene lookup returns CDR1 SEHNR and CDR2 FQNEAQ (reference sequence). The CDR3 is made up of 14 amino acids. Trimming took 1 base from V and 3 from J, leaving 10 bases between them. The DNA of the CDR3 is TGTGCCAGCAGCTTAGGGGGAGCCCTCTACGAGCAGTACTTC. It yields the protein CASSLGGALYEQYF.

This clonotype was seen a handful of times. The chain has TRBV6-2 or TRBV6-3 and TRBJ2-7; TRBD1 agrees at 8 bases. V shed 4 bases, J shed 6 bases, and the junction held 5 bases outside the gene matches. Germline values: CDR1 MNHEY, CDR2 SVGEGT. This CDR3 has 13 residues. For the CDR3, the DNA is TGTGCCAGCAGTTCCAATGACAGGGGCGAGCAGTACTTC. It codes for CASSSNDRGEQYF.

The V call is TRBV29-1, the J call TRBJ2-4, with TRBD1 matching 10 bases. The J call may be mistaken, given a closer DNA end match to TRBJ2-7. CDR3 length: 13 residues. Germline values: CDR1 SQVTM, CDR2 ANQGSEA. The CDR3 bases are TGCAGCGTTGGGGACAGGGGTCCCTCCGAGCAGTACTTC. Translating it yields CSVGDRGPSEQYF.

This clonotype was counted a few times. The chain has TRBV4-3 and TRBJ1-2; the D is unclear. Germline V gene data show CDR1 as LGHNA and CDR2 as YSLEER. The V gene lost 1 base and the J gene lost 7 bases, with 13 bases spanning the gap. CDR3 length equals 14 residues. The CDR3 DNA is TGCGCCAGCAGCCAAGTTCCAGGATCCGGTGGCTACACCTTC. Protein sequence: CASSQVPGSGGYTF.

The V and J genes are TRBV30 and TRBJ2-5; D not certain. V was trimmed by 1 base and J by 11 bases, leaving 23 bases between them. Germline assignment: CDR1 GTSNPN and CDR2 SVGIG (reference sequence). This CDR3 spans 15 amino acids. This CDR3 reads CAWSGHLRSYNEQYF. The CDR3 DNA is TGTGCCTGGAGTGGGCACCTAAGGTCCTACAATGAGCAGTACTTC. Full variable domain (missing parts from reference TRBV30 and TRBJ2-5): SQTIHQWPATLVQPVGSPLSLECTVEGTSNPNLYWYRQAAGRGLQLLFYSVGIGQISSEVPQNLSASRPQDRQFILSSKKLLLSDSGFYLCAWSGHLRSYNEQYFGPGTRLLVL.

This chain connects TRBV6-1 to TRBJ2-1, with D hard to call. CDR1 is MNHNS, CDR2 SASEGT, per germline. The CDR3 totals 14 residues. Trimming shortened V by 2 bases and J by 4 bases, and 9 bases separated the two germline ends. CDR3 sequence: CASSESANYNEQFF. Written as DNA, the CDR3 is TGTGCCAGCAGTGAATCTGCAAATTACAATGAGCAGTTCTTC.

This sequence joins TRBV5-1 and TRBJ1-1; 10 nucleotides match TRBD1. Trimming at V came to 2 bases and at J to 3 bases, leaving 13 bases not matched to a gene. The CDR3 length is 18 residues. CDR1 SGHRS and CDR2 YFSETQ come from the germline V gene. CDR3 loop: CASSLSTGGRLRHTEAFF. CDR3 bases: TGCGCCAGCAGCTTATCGACAGGGGGCAGGTTGCGTCACACTGAAGCTTTCTTT.

The gene calls are TRBV7-2 and TRBJ2-1; 8 bases line up with TRBD2. There are 15 residues in the CDR3. CDR1 is SGHTA, CDR2 FQGNSA, per germline. V was clipped by 3 bases and J by 8 bases; unmatched bases: 9. CDR3 nucleotides: TGTGCCAGCAGCTTTTTCGCGGGGGGTCCGGATGAGCAGTTCTTC. Translated: CASSFFAGGPDEQFF. Full variable domain (rest looked up from reference TRBV7-2 and TRBJ2-1): GAGVSQSPSNKVTEKGKDVELRCDPISGHTALYWYRQSLGQGLEFLIYFQGNSAPDKSGLPSDRFSAERTGGSVSTLTIQRTQQEDSAVYLCASSFFAGGPDEQFFGPGTRLTVL.

Points on this clonotype: Because it lacks the conserved phenylalanine or tryptophan at the end, this CDR3 is likely a read error. The V gene is TRBV6-2 or TRBV6-3, the J gene TRBJ2-7; D call uncertain. The CDR3 runs to 19 residues. The V end lost 6 bases, the J end lost 5 bases, and 32 bases lay between the germline ends. In germline, CDR1 is MNHEY, CDR2 SVGEGT. CDR3 amino acids: CASRETDGWTSGYYNEQYS. CDR3 nucleotide sequence: TGTGCCAGCAGGGAAACGGACGGCTGGACCAGTGGGTACTACAACGAGCAGTACTCC.

The chain joins TRBV29-1 to TRBJ1-4; D gene uncertain. The V end was cut by 4 bases, the J end by 5 bases, with 11 bases between. In germline, CDR1 is SQVTM, CDR2 ANQGSEA. This CDR3 is built from 13 residues. The DNA for the CDR3 is TGCAGCGTTGCAAGGAACAGCAATGAAAAACTGTTTTTT. Encoded protein: CSVARNSNEKLFF.

This sequence joins TRBV12-3 or TRBV12-4 and TRBJ2-7; 10 bases match TRBD2. With 5 bases clipped from V and 2 bases from J, the junction kept 6 bases outside the gene matches. This CDR3 is built from 15 residues. In DNA, the CDR3 is TGTGCCAGCAGTGATCTAGCGGGGGCCCCCTACGAGCAGTACTTC. Translation: CASSDLAGAPYEQYF.

V gene TRBV2 combines with J gene TRBJ2-1; 11 bases agree with TRBD2. CDR1 and CDR2 (germline): SNHLY, FYNNEI. The V and J ends lost 7 bases and 2 bases, in that order; junction bases with no gene match: 4. This CDR3 comprises 15 residues. This chain's CDR3 is CASTVAGGPYNEQFF. The CDR3 coding sequence is TGTGCCAGCACTGTAGCGGGGGGGCCCTACAATGAGCAGTTCTTC.

The chain carries TRBV5-5 and TRBJ2-7, with TRBD2 matching 10 bases. V trimming: 7 bases; J trimming: 0 bases; junction bases outside the gene matches: 10. This CDR3 has 16 residues. Germline values: CDR1 SGHKS, CDR2 YYEKEE (reference sequence). The CDR3, as DNA: TGTGCCAGCGGCCAAATTAGCGGGGGGTTCTCCTACGAGCAGTACTTC. This sequence encodes CASGQISGGFSYEQYF.

The chain employs TRBV27 and TRBJ2-3; TRBD2 matches 8 bases. Germline V CDR1 and CDR2: MNHEY, SMNVEV (reference sequence). Trimming took 8 bases from V and 2 from J; bases not matched to a gene: 9. The CDR3 is made up of 15 amino acids. The CDR3 bases are TGTGCCAGCTCGGGAGGGGGGGGCCTCACAGATACGCAGTATTTT. Translating it yields CASSGGGGLTDTQYF.

This clonotype was observed a single time. This chain links TRBV7-3 with TRBJ1-2, with 7 nucleotides matching TRBD1. The CDR3 consists of 17 residues. The V gene's germline CDR1 is SGHTA and CDR2 FQGTGA. With 4 bases clipped from V and 4 bases from J, the junction kept 15 bases outside the gene matches. CDR3 sequence: CASSSLQAGGLGYGYTF. The CDR3 DNA reads TGTGCCAGCAGCTCTCTCCAGGCAGGGGGTTTGGGCTATGGCTACACCTTC.

This sequence joins TRBV6-1 and TRBJ2-3, with D possibly being TRBD2 (6 bases). Germline CDR1 is MNHNS and CDR2 is SASEGT. Trimming removed 6 bases from V and 3 bases from J, with 16 bases in between. This CDR3 has 15 residues. CDR3 loop: CASRAGGARTDTQYF. DNA of the CDR3: TGTGCCAGCAGGGCCGGCGGGGCGAGGACAGATACGCAGTATTTT.

This CDR3 reads CASSPSGQVDYGYTF. CDR3 sequence (DNA): TGCGCCAGCAGCCCCTCGGGACAGGTTGACTATGGCTACACCTTC. The V and J genes are TRBV5-1 and TRBJ1-2; 8 bases are a match to TRBD1. Looked up from germline, CDR1 is SGHRS and CDR2 is YFSETQ. The CDR3 runs 15 residues. After removal of 4 bases from V and 3 bases from J, the junction contained 8 bases not matched to a gene.

The table lists this clonotype with a few counts. J is TRBJ1-2 and V is TRBV20-1; 7 nucleotides align to TRBD1. Germline-derived CDR1 and CDR2 are DFQATT and SNEGSKA (reference sequence). J was trimmed by 3 bases and V by 6 bases; bases with no gene match: 10. The CDR3 runs 14 residues. CDR3 nucleotides: TGCAGTGCCACCAGGGGGGGGGTCCACTATGGCTACACCTTC. Residues: CSATRGGVHYGYTF.